The rows below give T cell receptor beta chains drawn from one sample of a study of blood T cell repertoires in COVID-19. This table comes from immunoSEQ multiplex PCR, and its TCRdb copy is limited to in-frame clones, with some not included. The table shows around 320,000 clones, with 85% to 90% occurring only once. The sequencing sample was made of PBMCs or T cells enriched from blood (not recorded which). The receptors stem from a woman younger than 35 with acute COVID-19. CDR3s include the opening cysteine and the closing phenylalanine or tryptophan. The D gene is left open where the match is weak. Not all rows give a size; the values are once, few, many and, for expanded clones, a class.

-,-,TRBJ2-7,TRBV6-5,14,TGTGCCAGCAGGATACAGGGAAAATCCTACGAGCAGTACTTC,CASRIQGKSYEQYF
-,-,TRBJ1-1,TRBV29-1,15,TGCAGCGTTACTGGACAGCAAGTCTTGGACACTGAAGCTTTCTTT,CSVTGQQVLDTEAFF
-,-,TRBJ1-4,TRBV25-1,13,TGTGCCAGCATGGGGGGAGTTAATGAAAAACTGTTTTTT,CASMGGVNEKLFF
-,-,TRBJ2-2,TRBV28,16,TGTGCCAGCAGTTTATTAGCGTCGCGGCGGGGCGGGGAGCTGTTTTTT,CASSLLASRRGGELFF
-,-,TRBJ1-4,TRBV4-2,15,TGTGCCAGCAGCCAGTCAACAGGGCCTGGTGAAAAACTGTTTTTT,CASSQSTGPGEKLFF
-,few,TRBJ1-2,TRBV7-6,15,TGTGCCAGCAGCCCTCGGTTTCGACTAAACTATGGCTACACCTTC,CASSPRFRLNYGYTF
-,-,TRBJ2-2,TRBV7-8,16,TGTGCCAGCAGTTCCCTGTCACAGGGAGGGACCGGGGAGCTGTTTTTT,CASSSLSQGGTGELFF
-,-,TRBJ1-5,TRBV4-1,15,TGCGCCAGCAGCCAAGATCGGGGTAGCAATCAGCCCCAGCATTTT,CASSQDRGSNQPQHF
-,-,TRBJ1-5,TRBV19,13,TGTGCCAGTACCCCCACTCCTAATCAGCCCCAGCATTTT,CASTPTPNQPQHF
TRBD1,-,TRBJ2-2,TRBV7-3,16,TGTGCCAGCAGAAAACCGGGACAGGGGAACACCGGGGAGCTGTTTTTT,CASRKPGQGNTGELFF
-,-,TRBJ2-1,TRBV24-1,13,TGTGCCACCCGCCCGGGACAAAACAATGAGCAGTTCTTC,CATRPGQNNEQFF
-,-,TRBJ1-2,TRBV7-9,16,TGTGCCAGCAGCTCAACCGCGGCCGGACAGACCTATGGCTACACCTTC,CASSSTAAGQTYGYTF
-,-,TRBJ2-5,TRBV12-5,13,TGTGCTAGTGGTCTGGGGCTGGAGGAGACCCAGTACTTC,CASGLGLEETQYF
-,-,TRBJ2-7,TRBV10-3,14,TGTGCCATCAGTGACCACGGTAGCTCCTACGAGCAGTACTTC,CAISDHGSSYEQYF
TRBD1,-,TRBJ2-3,TRBV19,13,TGTGCCACCGGGACAGGGGGCACAGATACGCAGTATTTT,CATGTGGTDTQYF
-,once,TRBJ1-1,TRBV29-1,13,TGCAGCGTTATGGTCACGGAGGACACTGAAGCTTTCTTT,CSVMVTEDTEAFF
-,-,TRBJ1-5,TRBV9,16,TGTGCCAGCAGCCTAGGGGTACAGGAGGGTTTGAGACCCCAGCATTTT,CASSLGVQEGLRPQHF
-,-,TRBJ1-5,TRBV4-1,15,TGCGCCAGCAGCCAAGAATTAGGGGGCAATCAGCCCCAGCATTTT,CASSQELGGNQPQHF
TRBD1,-,TRBJ1-1,TRBV9,19,TGTGCCAGCAGCCATGGTAAACCGGGACAGGGGGCTCAGAACACTGAAGCTTTCTTT,CASSHGKPGQGAQNTEAFF
TRBD1,-,TRBJ1-5,TRBV19,19,TGTGCCAGTAGTATACAGCCGGGACAGCCTGACTATCGCAATCAGCCCCAGCATTTT,CASSIQPGQPDYRNQPQHF
-,-,TRBJ2-2,TRBV7-9,13,TGTGCCAGCAGCTTCTACCTTGAGGGGGAGCTGTTTTTT,CASSFYLEGELFF
TRBD2,-,TRBJ2-7,TRBV6-2/TRBV6-3,18,TGTGCCAGCAGTTACGAATTGGGACTAGCGGTAACGTCCTACGAGCAGTACTTC,CASSYELGLAVTSYEQYF
-,many,TRBJ1-4,TRBV2,15,TGTGCCAGCACCCCGTGGCTCATGGCTAATGAAAAACTGTTTTTT,CASTPWLMANEKLFF
TRBD1,-,TRBJ2-7,TRBV14,15,TGTGCCAGCAGCCCTTTCGGGACAGGGCTCAACGAGCAGTACTTC,CASSPFGTGLNEQYF
-,-,TRBJ2-7,TRBV28,15,TGTGCCAGCAGTTTTAGAACGGGAGCCTACTACGAGCAGTACTTC,CASSFRTGAYYEQYF
TRBD2,once,TRBJ2-3,TRBV5-1,15,TGCGCCAGCAGCTTGGTGGGACTAGCGACAGATACGCAGTATTTT,CASSLVGLATDTQYF
TRBD1,-,TRBJ1-2,TRBV30,15,TGTGCCTGGAGTGTCGGAACCGGACAGGGATGGGGCTACACCTTC,CAWSVGTGQGWGYTF
TRBD1,-,TRBJ2-3,TRBV28,14,TGTGCCAGCGGACGACAGGGAAAGACAGATACGCAGTATTTT,CASGRQGKTDTQYF
-,-,TRBJ1-1,TRBV2,15,TGTGCCAGCAGAAACTACAGGGCGGGGAACACTGAAGCTTTCTTT,CASRNYRAGNTEAFF
TRBD2,-,TRBJ2-3,TRBV3-1/TRBV3-2,15,TGTGCCAGCAGCCGACTAGCGGGATCACAGGATACGCAGTATTTT,CASSRLAGSQDTQYF
TRBD2,-,TRBJ2-7,TRBV3-1/TRBV3-2,14,TGTGCCAGCAGCCGACTAGCGGGAGACTACGAGCAGTACTTC,CASSRLAGDYEQYF
TRBD1,-,TRBJ1-1,TRBV3-1/TRBV3-2,13,TGTGCCAGCAGCCAGGGACAGAGCACTGAAGCTTTCTTT,CASSQGQSTEAFF
-,-,TRBJ2-5,TRBV24-1,15,TGTGCCACCAGTGATCCGAGCTCGTTTGGTGAGACCCAGTACTTC,CATSDPSSFGETQYF
-,-,TRBJ2-5,TRBV28,11,TGTGCCGCCCAGCGAGACGAGACCCAGTACTTC,CAAQRDETQYF
-,-,TRBJ1-6,TRBV27,17,TGTGCCAGCAGTTTATCGGCCACTACCACCTCCCGGTCACCCCTCCACTTT,CASSLSATTTSRSPLHF
-,-,TRBJ1-2,TRBV28,16,TGTGCCAGCACCCCCGGCGGGCAGGGGTCGTCCTATGGCTACACCTTC,CASTPGGQGSSYGYTF
-,-,TRBJ1-2,TRBV19,13,TGTGCCAGCAACAAGGGGGTCCGCTATGGCTACACCTTC,CASNKGVRYGYTF
TRBD2,-,TRBJ2-1,TRBV27,18,TGTGCCAGCAGTTTATCATCCAAGACTAGCGGGATATTCAATGAGCAGTTCTTC,CASSLSSKTSGIFNEQFF
TRBD1,-,TRBJ2-7,TRBV11-1,15,TGTGCCAGCAGCCCAGGACTGGACAGGGTTCGCGAGCAGTACTTC,CASSPGLDRVREQYF